The 11 T cell receptor beta chains below were found in one sample sequenced in a study of tumor-infiltrating lymphocytes in primary liver carcinoma. Blood RNA originated from unsorted whole blood, with germline DNA additionally extracted. Starting from about 0.5 ug of total RNA, TCR beta cDNA was produced with a primer in the constant region. ARM-PCR was slightly modified, and three nested multiplex PCR rounds with it gave rise to the TCR beta libraries. Use of TRBV1-TRBV30 forward primers with a C-beta reverse primer characterized the first two PCR rounds, which lasted ten to eleven cycles each. Via MiXCR, TCRdb re-called the multiplex PCR reads, giving one row per CDR3 protein. The sample records approximately 310,000 distinct CDR3 sequences, roughly 60% being singletons. Sample: peripheral blood. These receptors were obtained from a man aged 40-49 years with primary liver carcinoma and hepatitis B virus infection.

The rearrangement links TRBV5-4 to TRBJ1-6; perhaps TRBD1 as D (5 bases). The CDR3 contains 15 residues. Per the germline V gene, CDR1 is SGHNT and CDR2 is YYREEE (reference sequence). Trimming stripped 3 bases from V and 7 bases from J, with 14 bases between. For the CDR3, the DNA is TGTGCCAGCAGCTCGAGACAGAGTTTGAATTCACCCCTCCACTTT. Its translation: CASSSRQSLNSPLHF.

Details on this clonotype: Lacking the conserved final phenylalanine or tryptophan, this CDR3 likely reflects a read error. The CDR3 DNA reads as TGTGCCAGCAGCCTGGCACTGGACAATGAGCAGTTCTGC. It yields the protein CASSLALDNEQFC. The rearrangement links TRBV11-2 to TRBJ2-1; no clear D. V lost 5 bases to trimming and J lost 5 bases, with 10 bases between them. Germline-derived CDR1 and CDR2 are SGHAT and FQNNGV. This CDR3 comprises 13 residues.

This clonotype was observed a single time. This chain uses TRBV5-5 with TRBJ2-7, with 8 bases aligning to TRBD1. CDR3 size: 15 residues. Germline V lookup: CDR1 SGHKS, CDR2 YYEKEE (reference sequence). V lost 1 base and J lost 5; bases outside the gene matches: 8. The CDR3 sequence is CASSLSGQGRHEQYV. The CDR3 nucleotides read TGTGCCAGCAGCTTGTCAGGACAGGGTCGGCACGAGCAGTACGTC.

This chain connects TRBV12-5 to TRBJ2-4; D may be TRBD2 (5 bases). Germline assignment: CDR1 LGHNT and CDR2 FRNRAP. This CDR3 has 15 residues. V lost 3 bases and J lost 4, with 13 bases in between. CDR3 sequence (DNA): TGTGCTAGTGGTTTAAGAGGGTTAGCAAAAAACATTCAGTACTTC. Encoded protein: CASGLRGLAKNIQYF.

Regarding this clonotype: One end of the junction varies from germline; a read error may be responsible. This CDR3 is CARSVGISYEQYF. The CDR3, as DNA: TGTGCCAGAAGTGTGGGCATATCCTACGAGCAGTACTTC. This chain links TRBV6-1 with TRBJ2-7; D unresolved. Germline loops: CDR1 MNHNS, CDR2 SASEGT. This CDR3 is built from 13 residues.

As regards this clonotype: A read error is possible here, since a much larger clone lies one base away. The genes are TRBV5-4 and TRBJ1-5; 7 nucleotides align to TRBD1. The CDR3 is made up of 13 amino acids. V gave up 3 bases and J gave up 11 bases; unmatched junction bases: 8. The germline CDR1 and CDR2 sequences are SGHNT and YYREEE (reference sequence). The CDR3 here is CASSSQGQQSQHF. For the CDR3, the DNA is TGTGCCAGCAGCTCACAGGGGCAACAGTCCCAGCATTTT.

This clonotype has more than one count but fewer than ten. The chain couples TRBV12-3 or TRBV12-4 to TRBJ2-1; 8 nucleotides agree with TRBD2. J lost 7 bases, V lost 3 bases, and 8 bases had no gene match. The CDR3 consists of 15 residues. CDR3 bases: TGTGCCAGCAGTTTTTTGGGACTAGAGAGTAATGAGCAGTTCTTC. It translates to CASSFLGLESNEQFF.

The gene calls are TRBV5-1 and TRBJ2-2; no firm D call. CDR1 and CDR2 (germline): SGHRS, YFSETQ. The V and J ends lost 0 bases and 6 bases respectively, with 9 bases between them. The CDR3 consists of 14 residues. In DNA, the CDR3 is TGCGCCAGCAGCTTGGAACCGGATTCCGGGGAGCTGTTTTTT. This codes for CASSLEPDSGELFF.

This clonotype came up a few times. A clone one base away is much larger, so this may be a read error. This sequence joins TRBV4-1 and TRBJ2-5; perhaps D is TRBD1 or TRBD2 (5 bases each). In germline, CDR1 is MGHRA, CDR2 YSYEKL. This CDR3 contains 13 residues. The CDR3: CANSRTEGETQYF. CDR3 coding DNA: TGCGCCAACAGCCGAACTGAGGGGGAGACCCAGTACTTC.

Regarding this clonotype: This may be a read error, as it is one base from a much larger clone. The chain uses TRBV12-3 or TRBV12-4 and TRBJ2-3, with a weak D call TRBD2 (6 bases). This CDR3 spans 15 amino acids. Written as DNA, the CDR3 is TGTGACAGCAGACTAGGACCCCCGAGGACAGATACGCAGTATTTT. Its protein is CDSRLGPPRTDTQYF.

With respect to this clonotype: Just one base apart from a much larger clone, this may be a read error. The conserved phenylalanine or tryptophan normally closing the CDR3 is absent here, so this likely arose from a read error. For the CDR3, the DNA is TGTGCCAGCAGTTGGACTATCTCCTACGAGCAGTACTTA. The encoded protein is CASSWTISYEQYL. This chain links TRBV6-6 with TRBJ2-7; tentatively, D is TRBD2 (6 bases). Germline CDR1 reads MNHNY; CDR2 reads SVGAGI (reference sequence). V lost 4 bases and J 0 bases, leaving 7 bases between the germline ends. The CDR3 covers 13 residues.